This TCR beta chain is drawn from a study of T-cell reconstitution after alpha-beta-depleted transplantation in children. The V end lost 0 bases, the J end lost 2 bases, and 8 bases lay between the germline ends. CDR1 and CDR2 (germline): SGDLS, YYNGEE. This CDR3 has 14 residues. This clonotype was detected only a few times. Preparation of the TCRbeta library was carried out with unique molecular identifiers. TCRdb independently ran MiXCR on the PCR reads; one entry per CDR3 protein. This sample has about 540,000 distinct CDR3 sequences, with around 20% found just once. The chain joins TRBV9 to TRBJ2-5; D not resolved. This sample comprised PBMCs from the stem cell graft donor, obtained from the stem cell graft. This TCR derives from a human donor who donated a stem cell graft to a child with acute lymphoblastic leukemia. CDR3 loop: CASSVEPLQETQYF. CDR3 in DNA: TGTGCCAGCAGCGTAGAACCACTTCAAGAGACCCAGTACTTC. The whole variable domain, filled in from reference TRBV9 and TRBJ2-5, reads DSGVTQTPKHLITATGQRVTLRCSPRSGDLSVYWYQQSLDQGLQFLIQYYNGEERAKGNILERFSAQQFPDLHSELNLSSLELGDSALYFCASSVEPLQETQYFGPGTRLLVL.